The 8 T cell receptor beta chains below were found in one sample sequenced in a study of shared clonotypes between healthy human individuals (dated by TCRdb to about 2020). Preparation of the library involved the immunoSEQ multiplex PCR assay. The clones in this table, taken by TCRdb from immuneACCESS, are in-frame only. Not every clone is retained; where verified, under half of the shortfall comes from an unresolved V gene, and the cause of the rest is unknown. In all, the sample holds about 2 million clones, and around 95% of those were seen once. The ten largest clonotypes hold 0.1% to 0.15% of the sample. Specimen: naive CD4+ T cells sorted from blood. The sample's cell subset or site label, decoded: CD45RA+ positively selected. All receptors derive from a man aged 18 to 29 in good health.

This chain joins TRBV5-1 and TRBJ1-4; perhaps TRBD1 as D (5 bases). Trimming shortened V by 5 bases and J by 6 bases, and 17 bases separated the two germline ends. This CDR3 region has 15 residues. Germline CDR1 and CDR2: SGHRS and YFSETQ. Here the CDR3 DNA reads TGCGCCAGCAGGGGCCCGGGGCAGGACCATGAAAAACTGTTTTTT. The encoded protein is CASRGPGQDHEKLFF.

To note about this clone: Other DNA sequences from this sample encode an identical CDR3 as well. The chain joins TRBV6-6 to TRBJ2-5; D tentatively reads TRBD1 or TRBD2 (5 bases each). Trimming took off 0 bases at V and 1 base at J, with 6 bases between the two ends. This CDR3 spans 14 amino acids. Germline CDR1 and CDR2: MNHNY and SVGAGI (reference sequence). The CDR3 DNA sequence: TGTGCCAGCAGTTACTCGAGGGGCCAAGAGACCCAGTACTTC. This sequence encodes CASSYSRGQETQYF.

The chain recombines TRBV11-2 with TRBJ1-3; TRBD1 matches at 7 bases. Trimming took 6 bases from V and 0 from J; bases not matched to a gene: 11. The CDR3 consists of 17 residues. Germline V gene lookup returns CDR1 SGHAT and CDR2 FQNNGV. The CDR3 is CASRSIRQGLSGNTIYF. Written as DNA, the CDR3 is TGTGCCAGCAGGTCTATCCGACAGGGCCTCTCTGGAAACACCATATATTTT.

The chain is built from TRBV28 and TRBJ2-7, with TRBD1 matching 8 bases. From germline, CDR1 is MDHEN and CDR2 SYDVKM. With V trimmed by 4 bases and J by 3 bases, 5 bases remained unmatched. The CDR3 loop spans 14 amino acids. The CDR3 here is CASSSGQENYEQYF. The CDR3 DNA reads TGTGCCAGCAGTTCGGGACAGGAGAACTACGAGCAGTACTTC.

Remarks on this clone: The sample carries other DNA sequences with the same CDR3. The CDR3 DNA reads TGTGCCTGGAGTGTCGGCACTAGCGGGAACAATGAGCAGTTCTTC. This sequence encodes CAWSVGTSGNNEQFF. The chain links TRBV30 to TRBJ2-1; 10 positions match TRBD2. The ends lost 0 bases at V and 5 bases at J; junction bases unmatched: 4. The CDR3 consists of 15 residues. The germline CDR1 and CDR2 sequences are GTSNPN and SVGIG (reference sequence).

This clone was seen once. The genes are TRBV29-1 and TRBJ2-7; 10 positions agree with TRBD2. With V trimmed by 4 bases and J by 2 bases, 5 bases remained unmatched. CDR3 length: 14 amino acids. Germline CDR1 is SQVTM and CDR2 is ANQGSEA. DNA for the CDR3: TGCAGCGTTGTGAGGACTAGCGGAACCTACGAGCAGTACTTC. It specifies CSVVRTSGTYEQYF.

This sequence joins TRBV18 and TRBJ2-5; TRBD1 is a possible D gene (6 bases). The CDR3 has 15 residues. Germline CDR1 and CDR2: KGHSH and LQKENI. The ends were cut back, 3 bases at V and 2 bases at J, with 13 bases in the middle. DNA of the CDR3: TGTGCCAGCTCACCCCTTACAGGGAGTCAAGAGACCCAGTACTTC. Protein product: CASSPLTGSQETQYF.

This chain connects TRBV19 to TRBJ1-1, with 7 nucleotides matching TRBD1. Germline assignment: CDR1 LNHDA and CDR2 SQIVND (reference sequence). V dropped 6 bases and J dropped 5; count of bases not matched to a gene: 12. The CDR3 runs to 15 residues. The CDR3 spells CASRAARTGRTEAFF. CDR3 DNA sequence: TGTGCCAGTAGGGCCGCCCGGACAGGACGGACTGAAGCTTTCTTT.